This T cell receptor (beta chain) was identified in a study of T cells in Graves' hyperthyroidism and ophthalmopathy (dated by TCRdb to between 2018 and 2021). Regarding the research as a whole: Peripheral blood samples were taken at the time of initial diagnosis, prior to any treatment. An independent validation cohort of under 20 hyperthyroidism patients and 17 patients who later progressed to ophthalmopathy tested prospective prediction of ophthalmopathy. In addition, the study compared T-cell repertoires in thyroid tissue and in blood from five to seven Graves' hyperthyroidism patients. Following sampling, methimazole starting at 30 mg daily was given to hyperthyroidism patients, and high-dose intravenous methylprednisolone was given to ophthalmopathy patients. The paper describes TCR Vbeta CDR3 sequencing of 135 peripheral blood samples, made up of about 40 ophthalmopathy patients, around 78 hyperthyroidism patients and roughly 17 progressor patients. The roughly 91 discovery patients were randomly split 7:3 into training and test sets. A discovery cohort of around 98 patients, roughly 45 with Graves' ophthalmopathy and 57 with stable Graves' hyperthyroidism, was used to find distinguishing TCR V-J signatures. Study-wide conclusions, independent of this receptor: No statistical method was used to fix the sample size in advance, and group allocation was not hidden from the investigators. In cross-validation, a model built on a 13 V-J signature told ophthalmopathy apart from stable hyperthyroidism with approximately 90% sensitivity and around 83% specificity, and in testing the same model reached 80%/75%. Blood samples also contained most of the expanded thyroid clonotypes (frequency above 0.001), which suggests that blood repertoires may reflect thyroid immune responses. In validation, the model predicted progression to ophthalmopathy a median of approximately 6.6 months before onset, with roughly 71% sensitivity and 72.22% specificity.

The TCR beta CDR3 regions were amplified from the RNA transcripts. The first round of RT-PCR for the TCR CDR3 was performed with the HTBI primer set and the Qiagen OneStep RT-PCR kit. Libraries were constructed in a second round of multiplex PCR, after which size selection and purification were performed. Libraries were sequenced paired-end with 100 bp reads on an Illumina HiSeq2000. From the authors' description of their analysis: SOAPnuke was used to process the raw data, removing reads that contained adapters or uncalled bases, had a mean Phred below 15, or lacked an exact match to the constant primer or identifier. High-quality paired reads were merged using COPE v1.2.5, and each unique nucleotide sequence was defined as a clonotype. MiTCR v1.1 was used to align clonotypes to the IMGT TRBV, TRBD and TRBJ reference segments. The analysis was restricted to V-J combinations with a frequency above 0.0001, which together covered 98% to 99.2% of the repertoires. The TCS score was defined as F50 (clonal expansion) divided by E x V (chaos), with BLOSUM62-based TCRdist calculated between CDR3 peptides within each V-J. Welch's t-statistics and random forest reduced just over 500 V-J features to fewer than 15, which were used in a naive Bayes classifier (R e1071). TCRdb reprocessed the public reads (quality trimming at Q25 with fastp, clone calling with MiXCR) and kept in-frame beta chains. Each CDR3 protein gets just one entry, which takes the most common genes and DNA from the rows behind it. TCRdb, rather than the study authors, made the V and J calls. In this sample the table shows 550,000 to 600,000 distinct CDR3 sequences, 16% of which occur a single time. Clones ranked in the top ten supply 15% to 20% of the sample.

In the germline V gene, CDR1 corresponds to MDHEN and CDR2 to SYDVKM. Including cysteine and phenylalanine, the CDR3 has 16 amino acids. Only the CDR3 DNA is retained, 48 bases long and in frame from the first base. V is cut back by 5 bases and J by 3 bases, with 10 bases in the junction unmatched. In the case of this clonotype: The antigen it binds to is not known. No much larger clone exists at a distance of one base, and base qualities are not known.

Stable Graves' hyperthyroidism was defined as the absence of progression to ophthalmopathy over 18 months of follow-up. Hyperthyroidism patients were aged 18 to 65 years and newly diagnosed, with disease duration of less than 2 months. Exclusion was applied to patients with uncontrolled infections, other autoimmune diseases, pregnancy or lactation. Diagnoses were established on the basis of clinical symptoms, serum thyroxine and TRAb, thyroid ultrasound, and orbital computed tomography. PBMCs were separated from 7.5 to 10 ml of fresh peripheral blood using Ficoll-Paque density gradient centrifugation. Trizol reagent was used to extract total RNA, and RNA quality was then checked on an Agilent 2100 Bioanalyzer.

Sequencing was carried out using blood. This receptor was obtained from a woman between 18 and 29 years old with Graves' hyperthyroidism. Recombination connected TRBV28 to TRBJ2-3; the junction holds 8 bases that match TRBD1. Here is the DNA: TGTGCCAGCAGTCCACCGGACAGGGCACCTACAGATACGCAGTATTTT. It encodes CASSPPDRAPTDTQYF. Beyond the CDR3, the reference TRBV28 and TRBJ2-3 genes provide the residues; the full variable domain reads: DVKVTQSSRYLVKRTGEKVFLECVQDMDHENMFWYRQDPGLGLRLIYFSYDVKMKEKGDIPEGYSVSREKKERFSLILESASTNQTSMYLCASSPPDRAPTDTQYFGPGTRLTVL.